A single sample is the source of the 27 T cell receptor beta chains below, sequenced in a study of blood T cell repertoires in COVID-19. Assay used: immunoSEQ multiplex PCR; TCRdb lists only in-frame clones, some missing. The repertoire consists of roughly 40,000 clones, with about 88% occurring once and the leading ten covering roughly 13%. The sample was peripheral blood. Every receptor here comes from a woman aged 65 to 85 in a cohort sampled during active COVID-19.

V and J are TRBV2 and TRBJ2-3, with D possibly matching TRBD1 (6 bases). Trimming shortened V by 6 bases and J by 3 bases, and 19 bases separated the two germline ends. Germline V lookup: CDR1 SNHLY, CDR2 FYNNEI. The CDR3 length is 16 residues. The CDR3 region is CASRDSQGVGTDTQYF. The CDR3 DNA follows: TGTGCCAGCAGGGACTCACAGGGAGTAGGAACAGATACGCAGTATTTT. The variable domain in full, completed from reference TRBV2 and TRBJ2-3, reads EPEVTQTPSHQVTQMGQEVILRCVPISNHLYFYWYRQILGQKVEFLVSFYNNEISEKSEIFDDQFSVERPDGSNFTLKIRSTKLEDSAMYFCASRDSQGVGTDTQYFGPGTRLTVL.

This rearrangement joins TRBV7-3 to TRBJ2-2; no definite D call. Germline CDR1 reads SGHTA; CDR2 reads FQGTGA. With 3 bases removed from V and 1 base from J, the gap between germline ends came to 6 bases. There are 14 residues in the CDR3. The CDR3 reads CASSLTGNTGELFF. In DNA form, the CDR3 reads TGTGCCAGCAGCTTGACGGGGAACACCGGGGAGCTGTTTTTT.

The J gene is TRBJ1-4, the V gene TRBV7-8; D unclear. V was pared by 4 bases and J by 5 bases, with 14 bases between. The CDR3 contains 15 residues. Germline CDR1 SGHVS, CDR2 FQNEAQ. In DNA form, the CDR3 reads TGTGCCAGCAGCTCAGGAGGGTCCGTGAATGAAAAACTGTTTTTT. Translating it yields CASSSGGSVNEKLFF.

This sequence joins TRBV20-1 and TRBJ2-7; possibly TRBD2 for D (5 bases). V lost 3 bases and J lost 2, with 20 bases in between. Germline V gene data show CDR1 as DFQATT and CDR2 as SNEGSKA (reference sequence). The CDR3 has 16 residues. The CDR3 region has the DNA TGCAGTGCTAGTGGGAGAGGCCCCACCACCCCCTACGAGCAGTACTTC. This codes for CSASGRGPTTPYEQYF.

This clone has a single count. This chain links TRBV13 with TRBJ2-7, with D hard to call. The CDR3 consists of 12 residues. V was shortened by 6 bases and J by 0 bases, with 6 bases between the two germline ends. CDR1 is PRHDT, CDR2 FYEKMQ, per germline (reference sequence). This CDR3 reads CASSSSSYEQYF. The CDR3 nucleotides read TGTGCCAGCAGTTCGAGCTCCTACGAGCAGTACTTC.

This clone was seen a single time. The chain combines TRBV3-1 (or the pseudogene TRBV3-2) with TRBJ1-3; D is undetermined. Germline values: CDR1 LGHDT, CDR2 YNNKEL (reference sequence). This CDR3 contains 16 residues. V lost 4 bases and J lost 0, with 13 bases in between. The DNA for the CDR3 is TGTGCCAGCAGCCCCCGGGGAGGGCCCTCTGGAAACACCATATATTTT. Protein product: CASSPRGGPSGNTIYF.

J is TRBJ2-7 and V is TRBV9; TRBD1 matches 10 bases. V lost 2 bases to trimming and J lost 6 bases; unmatched junction nucleotides: 5. The CDR3 covers 14 residues. CDR1 and CDR2 from the germline V gene are SGDLS and YYNGEE. CDR3 DNA: TGTGCCAGCAGCGTCGGGACAGGGGAGACCGAGCAGTACTTC. Its protein is CASSVGTGETEQYF.

The chain combines TRBV7-8 with TRBJ1-2; tentatively, D is TRBD1 (5 bases). CDR3 length: 13 amino acids. Germline V gives CDR1 SGHVS, CDR2 FQNEAQ. V shed 3 bases and J shed 7 bases, with 12 bases lying between them. CDR3 bases: TGTGCCAGCAGCTTTAGTAACGGGGGTGGCTACACCTTC. Translation gives CASSFSNGGGYTF. The full variable domain, rest sourced from reference TRBV7-8 and TRBJ1-2, is GAGVSQSPRYKVAKRGQDVALRCDPISGHVSLFWYQQALGQGPEFLTYFQNEAQLDKSGLPSDRFFAERPEGSVSTLKIQRTQQEDSAVYLCASSFSNGGGYTFGSGTRLTVV.

In its sample, this clone was seen once. The chain is built from TRBV4-3 and TRBJ2-5, with D possibly matching TRBD2 (6 bases). V gave up 3 bases and J gave up 3 bases, with 17 bases separating them. Germline-derived CDR1 and CDR2 are LGHNA and YSLEER. The CDR3 spans 16 residues. CDR3 nucleotide sequence: TGCGCCAGCAGCCATGTTAGCGGAGGAGGGGAAGAGACCCAGTACTTC. Translation: CASSHVSGGGEETQYF.

V and J are TRBV5-4 and TRBJ2-7, with 9 bases that match TRBD2. The CDR3 runs to 16 residues. Germline V gene data show CDR1 as SGHNT and CDR2 as YYREEE (reference sequence). V trimming: 3 bases; J trimming: 2 bases; junction bases outside the gene matches: 9. The CDR3 region has the DNA TGTGCCAGCAGCTGGGGGGGAGGCGGGAGGGCCTACGAGCAGTACTTC. Translating gives CASSWGGGGRAYEQYF.

The chain couples TRBV29-1 to TRBJ2-5; possible D gene TRBD1, 5 bases. V lost 4 bases, J lost 4 bases, and 10 bases lay in between. The CDR3 is 12 residues long. In germline, CDR1 is SQVTM, CDR2 ANQGSEA. The CDR3 loop reads CSVVGVGETQYF. CDR3 coding DNA: TGCAGCGTTGTAGGGGTAGGAGAGACCCAGTACTTC.

The chain employs TRBV6-6 and TRBJ2-7, with 8 nucleotides matching TRBD1. V lost 6 bases to trimming and J lost 6 bases; unmatched junction nucleotides: 10. CDR3 size: 14 residues. Germline V gene data show CDR1 as MNHNY and CDR2 as SVGAGI (reference sequence). CDR3 sequence reads: CASRILQGGSEQYF. The CDR3 nucleotides read TGTGCCAGCAGGATCTTACAGGGGGGCTCCGAGCAGTACTTC.

V usage is TRBV3-1 (or the pseudogene TRBV3-2) and J usage is TRBJ2-7, with D tentatively TRBD1 (5 bases). V lost 6 bases to trimming and J lost 5 bases, with 8 bases between them. Germline V lookup: CDR1 LGHDT, CDR2 YNNKEL (reference sequence). CDR3 size: 11 residues. As DNA, the CDR3 is TGTGCCAGCAGGGGGCACGACGAGCAGTACTTC. Residues: CASRGHDEQYF.

The chain links TRBV28 to TRBJ1-2; no firm D call. CDR3 length: 13 residues. The germline V gene encodes CDR1 MDHEN and CDR2 SYDVKM. V lost 3 bases and J lost 1, with 6 bases in between. The CDR3 reads CASSFPRNYGYTF. DNA for the CDR3: TGTGCCAGCAGTTTTCCCCGTAACTATGGCTACACCTTC.

The chain links TRBV28 to TRBJ2-1, with 7 bases that match TRBD2. Per germline, CDR1 MDHEN and CDR2 SYDVKM. The CDR3 length is 15 residues. V dropped 6 bases and J dropped 0; count of bases not matched to a gene: 5. In DNA form, the CDR3 reads TGTGCCAGCAGGGGCCGCGGGAGCTCCTACAATGAGCAGTTCTTC. Amino acids: CASRGRGSSYNEQFF.

V usage is TRBV7-2 and J usage is TRBJ2-1, with 9 bases fitting TRBD1. This CDR3 has 16 residues. Germline assignment: CDR1 SGHTA and CDR2 FQGNSA. The junction had 13 bases not matched to a gene; V was cut back by 5 bases and J by 8 bases. The CDR3 spells CASSQRGTGIRDEQFF. In nucleotides, the CDR3 is TGTGCCAGCAGCCAAAGGGGGACAGGGATTCGGGATGAGCAGTTCTTC.

This chain joins TRBV27 and TRBJ2-1; 13 bases map to TRBD2. CDR3 length equals 14 residues. The germline gives CDR1 MNHEY, CDR2 SMNVEV (reference sequence). J gave up 4 bases and V 6 bases, and 0 bases lay outside the gene matches. CDR3 sequence reads: CASRGLAGYNEQFF. CDR3 nucleotide sequence: TGTGCCAGCAGGGGACTAGCGGGATACAATGAGCAGTTCTTC.

V is TRBV6-4 and J is TRBJ1-1, with D hard to call. The germline CDR1 and CDR2 sequences are MRHNA and SNTAGT. Between the trimmed V and J ends, which lost 2 bases and 1 base, there was a span of 5 bases. This CDR3 spans 13 amino acids. CDR3 nucleotides: TGTGCCAGCAGTGACCAGGCGAACACTGAAGCTTTCTTT. Its protein is CASSDQANTEAFF.

In regard to this clone: Other nucleotide sequences from this sample produce the same CDR3. This chain links TRBV7-2 with TRBJ2-5; possibly TRBD1 for D (5 bases). The CDR3 consists of 12 residues. V lost 3 bases to trimming and J lost 3 bases, with 5 bases between them. CDR1 and CDR2 from the germline V gene are SGHTA and FQGNSA. The CDR3 loop reads CASSFREETQYF. CDR3 DNA sequence: TGTGCCAGCAGCTTCAGGGAAGAGACCCAGTACTTC. Looking up the rest from reference TRBV7-2 and TRBJ2-5 gives the full variable domain: GAGVSQSPSNKVTEKGKDVELRCDPISGHTALYWYRQSLGQGLEFLIYFQGNSAPDKSGLPSDRFSAERTGGSVSTLTIQRTQQEDSAVYLCASSFREETQYFGPGTRLLVL.

The chain combines TRBV18 with TRBJ2-7; TRBD2 aligns across 8 bases. Losses at the gene ends were 2 bases for V and 3 bases for J; bases not matched to a gene: 3. The CDR3 extends over 14 amino acids. Germline V CDR1 and CDR2: KGHSH, LQKENI. The CDR3 bases are TGTGCCAGCTCACCAGTGACTAGCGACTACGAGCAGTACTTC. As protein: CASSPVTSDYEQYF.

The CDR3, as DNA: TGTGCCAGCAGCCCGAATGCCGGGACTCGATCCTACAATGAGCAGTTCTTC. This sequence encodes CASSPNAGTRSYNEQFF. V gene TRBV7-9 combines with J gene TRBJ2-1; maybe TRBD2 (6 bases). This CDR3 has 17 residues. Trimming left V 5 bases short and J 1 base short, with 18 bases between. Germline V gene data show CDR1 as SEHNR and CDR2 as FQNEAQ (reference sequence).

The chain combines TRBV29-1 with TRBJ1-2; 8 bases agree with TRBD1. Trimming cost V 7 bases and J 6 bases; bases outside gene matches: 16. This CDR3 is built from 15 residues. Germline lookup yields CDR1 SQVTM and CDR2 ANQGSEA. The CDR3 region is CSATRDRPEVNGYTF. CDR3 DNA: TGCAGCGCGACCCGGGACAGGCCCGAGGTTAATGGCTACACCTTC.

This chain uses TRBV10-3 with TRBJ2-5; 8 bases are shared with TRBD1. Germline V gene sequence: CDR1 ENHRY, CDR2 SYGVKD. This CDR3 has 14 residues. The ends lost 3 bases at V and 4 bases at J; junction bases unmatched: 4. The CDR3 loop reads CAISDVTGGETQYF. CDR3 nucleotide sequence: TGTGCCATCAGTGACGTTACAGGGGGAGAGACCCAGTACTTC.

The chain is built from TRBV5-1 and TRBJ2-7; D may be TRBD2 (6 bases). In germline, CDR1 is SGHRS, CDR2 YFSETQ. V was clipped by 4 bases and J by 5 bases, with 19 bases between them. CDR3 length equals 15 residues. The CDR3 loop reads CASSRLGGFSHEQYF. The CDR3 DNA reads as TGCGCCAGCAGCAGACTAGGCGGATTCTCACACGAGCAGTACTTC. The full variable domain, rest sourced from reference TRBV5-1 and TRBJ2-7, is KAGVTQTPRYLIKTRGQQVTLSCSPISGHRSVSWYQQTPGQGLQFLFEYFSETQRNKGNFPGRFSGRQFSNSRSEMNVSTLELGDSALYLCASSRLGGFSHEQYFGPGTRLTVT.

The rearrangement joins TRBV6-4 to TRBJ2-1, with D perhaps TRBD2 (6 bases). This CDR3 has 15 residues. V dropped 6 bases and J dropped 4 bases, with 16 bases sitting between them. Germline CDR1 MRHNA, CDR2 SNTAGT. The CDR3 DNA follows: TGTGCCAGCAGATACCGGGACTCGGTATACAATGAGCAGTTCTTC. It encodes CASRYRDSVYNEQFF.

The J gene is TRBJ2-7, the V gene TRBV5-1; 7 bases map to TRBD1. The CDR3 consists of 13 residues. The V gene's germline CDR1 is SGHRS and CDR2 YFSETQ. V dropped 1 base and J dropped 5; count of bases not matched to a gene: 3. This chain's CDR3 is CASSLTGAHEQYF. For the CDR3, the DNA is TGCGCCAGCAGCTTGACAGGGGCCCACGAGCAGTACTTC.

Here the CDR3 reads CASSQLGLSYEQYF. Here the CDR3 DNA reads TGTGCCAGCAGCCAATTGGGACTCTCCTACGAGCAGTACTTC. V and J are TRBV14 and TRBJ2-7; possible D gene TRBD2, 6 bases. The germline V gene encodes CDR1 SGHDN and CDR2 FVKESK. V was clipped by 2 bases and J by 0 bases, with 8 bases between them. This CDR3 has 14 amino acids.